The 3 T cell receptor beta chains in this list originate from one sample, sequenced in a study of blood T cell repertoires in COVID-19. The data were produced by immunoSEQ multiplex PCR, yet TCRdb's version contains in-frame clones alone and is incomplete. In the table there are some 220,000 clones, about 85% of which are singletons. The sample was peripheral blood. Receptor source: a man in his fifties who had recovered from COVID-19.

The chain carries TRBV5-1 and TRBJ2-6; TRBD2 agrees at 9 bases. CDR3 length: 15 residues. V gave up 5 bases and J gave up 2 bases; unmatched junction bases: 2. Germline CDR1 reads SGHRS; CDR2 reads YFSETQ. The CDR3 sequence: CASSLAGAGANVLTF. The CDR3 nucleotides read TGCGCCAGCAGTTTAGCGGGAGCTGGGGCCAACGTCCTGACTTTC.

The J gene is TRBJ1-6, the V gene TRBV21-1; TRBD1, the table's D call, lacks a check against the DNA. TRBV21-1 is assigned pseudogene status. This CDR3 is 17 amino acids long. This chain's CDR3 is CASSAHTGFKSNSPLHF. The CDR3 DNA sequence: TGTGCCAGCAGCGCCCACACAGGGTTTAAATCTAATTCACCCCTCCACTTT.

This clone was found once. The chain uses TRBV28 and TRBJ2-1; no clear D gene. There are 15 residues in the CDR3. Germline lookup yields CDR1 MDHEN and CDR2 SYDVKM. V gave up 6 bases and J gave up 1 base, with 13 bases separating them. The CDR3 bases are TGTGCCAGCAGATCTGGAGTCCAATCCTACAATGAGCAGTTCTTC. Its translation is CASRSGVQSYNEQFF. The complete variable domain, with remaining parts taken from reference TRBV28 and TRBJ2-1, reads DVKVTQSSRYLVKRTGEKVFLECVQDMDHENMFWYRQDPGLGLRLIYFSYDVKMKEKGDIPEGYSVSREKKERFSLILESASTNQTSMYLCASRSGVQSYNEQFFGPGTRLTVL.